This T cell receptor (beta chain) was recorded in a study of cytomegalovirus exposure and HLA in healthy donors. It was with 60 Vbeta and 13 Jbeta primers that the PCR ran. Profiled with immunoSEQ multiplex PCR; TCRdb holds only in-frame clones, not every one. The sample records 100,000 to 150,000 clones, 65% to 85% being singletons. Trimming left V 0 bases short and J 5 bases short, with 15 bases between. The CDR3 consists of 15 residues. Germline V gives CDR1 SGHRS, CDR2 YFSETQ. At the time of sampling, donors were nominally healthy, though unrecorded immune exposures were likely. V and J are TRBV5-1 and TRBJ2-7; D is possibly TRBD1 (6 bases). Sample: PBMCs. This sequence was found in a woman in her forties in good health and CMV-seropositive. CDR3 residues: CASSLAPGGGHEQYF. The CDR3 coding sequence is TGCGCCAGCAGCTTGGCCCCAGGTGGGGGCCACGAGCAGTACTTC.